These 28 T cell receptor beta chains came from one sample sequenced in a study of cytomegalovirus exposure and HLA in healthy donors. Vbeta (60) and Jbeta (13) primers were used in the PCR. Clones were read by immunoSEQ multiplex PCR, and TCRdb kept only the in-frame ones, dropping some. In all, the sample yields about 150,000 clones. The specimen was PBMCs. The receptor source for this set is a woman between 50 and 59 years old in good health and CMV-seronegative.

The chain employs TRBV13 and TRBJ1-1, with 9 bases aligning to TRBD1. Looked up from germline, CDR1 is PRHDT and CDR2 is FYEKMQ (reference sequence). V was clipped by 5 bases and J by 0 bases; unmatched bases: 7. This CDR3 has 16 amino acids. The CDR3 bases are TGTGCCAGCAGCCCCCCCCGGACAGGGGTGAACACTGAAGCTTTCTTT. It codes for CASSPPRTGVNTEAFF.

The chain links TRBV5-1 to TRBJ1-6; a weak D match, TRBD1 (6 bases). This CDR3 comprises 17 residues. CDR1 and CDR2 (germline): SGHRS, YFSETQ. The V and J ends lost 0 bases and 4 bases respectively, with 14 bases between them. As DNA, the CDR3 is TGCGCCAGCAGCTTGGGGAGAGGGGGGGATTATAATTCACCCCTCCACTTT. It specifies CASSLGRGGDYNSPLHF.

This CDR3 reads CASSTVGRNTEAFF. For the CDR3, the DNA is TGTGCCAGCAGCACGGTCGGGAGGAACACTGAAGCTTTCTTT. The J gene is TRBJ1-1, the V gene TRBV4-2; D remains unclear. V was pared by 5 bases and J by 1 base, with 11 bases between. The CDR3 is made up of 14 amino acids. Germline values: CDR1 LGHNA, CDR2 YNFKEQ.

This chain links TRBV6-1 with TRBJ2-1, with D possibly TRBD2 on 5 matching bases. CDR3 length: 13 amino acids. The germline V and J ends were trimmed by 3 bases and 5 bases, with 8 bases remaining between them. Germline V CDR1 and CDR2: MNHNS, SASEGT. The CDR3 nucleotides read TGTGCCAGCAGTGAGGCTAGCAACAATGAGCAGTTCTTC. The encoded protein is CASSEASNNEQFF.

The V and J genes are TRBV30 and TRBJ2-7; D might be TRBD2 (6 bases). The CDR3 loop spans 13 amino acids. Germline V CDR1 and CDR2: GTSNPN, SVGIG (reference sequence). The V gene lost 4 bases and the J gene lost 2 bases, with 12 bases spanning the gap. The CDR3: CAWTPGRTYEQYF. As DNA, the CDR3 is TGTGCCTGGACACCCGGGAGAACCTACGAGCAGTACTTC.

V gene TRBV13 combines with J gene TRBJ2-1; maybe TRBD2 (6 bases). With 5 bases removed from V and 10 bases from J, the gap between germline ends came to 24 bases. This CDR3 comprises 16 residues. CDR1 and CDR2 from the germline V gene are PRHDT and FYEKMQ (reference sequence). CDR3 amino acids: CASSLGLTRDNVEQFF. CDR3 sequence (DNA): TGTGCCAGCAGCCTGGGACTCACCAGAGATAATGTGGAGCAGTTCTTC.

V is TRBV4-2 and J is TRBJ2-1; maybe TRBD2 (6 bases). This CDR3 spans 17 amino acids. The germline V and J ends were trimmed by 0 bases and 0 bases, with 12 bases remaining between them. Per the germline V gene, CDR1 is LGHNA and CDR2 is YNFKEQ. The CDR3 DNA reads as TGTGCCAGCAGCCAAGATCTCCGGGGGAGCTCCTACAATGAGCAGTTCTTC. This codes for CASSQDLRGSSYNEQFF.

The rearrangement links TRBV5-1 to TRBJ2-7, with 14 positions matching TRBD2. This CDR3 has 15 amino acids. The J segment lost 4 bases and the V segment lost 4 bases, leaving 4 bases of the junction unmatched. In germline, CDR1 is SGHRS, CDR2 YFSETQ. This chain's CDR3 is CASSPGTSGGYEQYF. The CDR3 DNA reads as TGCGCCAGCAGCCCCGGGACTAGCGGGGGATACGAGCAGTACTTC.

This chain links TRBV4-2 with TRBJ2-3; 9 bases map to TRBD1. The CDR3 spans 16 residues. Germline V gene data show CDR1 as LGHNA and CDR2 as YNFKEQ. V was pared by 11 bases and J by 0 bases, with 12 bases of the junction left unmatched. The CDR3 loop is CASRDRAWGSTDTQYF. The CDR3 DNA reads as TGTGCCTCCAGGGACAGGGCTTGGGGTAGCACAGATACGCAGTATTTT.

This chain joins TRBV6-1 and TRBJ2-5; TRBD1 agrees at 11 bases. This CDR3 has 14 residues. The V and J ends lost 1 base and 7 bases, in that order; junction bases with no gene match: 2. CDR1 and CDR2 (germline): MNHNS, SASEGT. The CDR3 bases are TGTGCCAGCAGTGAAGGGGACAGGGGGGGGACCCAGTACTTC. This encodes CASSEGDRGGTQYF.

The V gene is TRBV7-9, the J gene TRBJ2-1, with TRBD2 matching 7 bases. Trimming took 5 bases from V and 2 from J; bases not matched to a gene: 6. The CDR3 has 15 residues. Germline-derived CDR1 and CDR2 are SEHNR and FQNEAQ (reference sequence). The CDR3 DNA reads TGTGCCAGCAGCCCCCTTGCGGGAGCCTACAATGAGCAGTTCTTC. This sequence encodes CASSPLAGAYNEQFF.

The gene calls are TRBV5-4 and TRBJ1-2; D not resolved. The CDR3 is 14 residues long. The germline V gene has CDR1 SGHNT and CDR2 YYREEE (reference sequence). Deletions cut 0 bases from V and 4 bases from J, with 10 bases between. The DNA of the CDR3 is TGTGCCAGCAGCTTGGTTAATCCCCCCTATGGCTACACCTTC. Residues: CASSLVNPPYGYTF.

Here the CDR3 reads CASSPTGGRNEQYF. In DNA, the CDR3 is TGTGCCAGCAGTCCCACAGGGGGCAGAAACGAGCAGTACTTC. The chain uses TRBV6-5 and TRBJ2-7; TRBD1 matches 9 bases. Trimming took 5 bases from V and 5 from J; bases not matched to a gene: 7. Per the germline V gene, CDR1 is MNHEY and CDR2 is SVGAGI. This CDR3 has 14 residues.

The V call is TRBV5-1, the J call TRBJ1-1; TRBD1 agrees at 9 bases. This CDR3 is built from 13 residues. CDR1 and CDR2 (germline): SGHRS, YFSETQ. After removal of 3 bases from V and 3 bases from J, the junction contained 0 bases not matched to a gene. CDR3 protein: CASSWDRDTEAFF. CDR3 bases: TGCGCCAGCAGCTGGGACAGGGACACTGAAGCTTTCTTT.

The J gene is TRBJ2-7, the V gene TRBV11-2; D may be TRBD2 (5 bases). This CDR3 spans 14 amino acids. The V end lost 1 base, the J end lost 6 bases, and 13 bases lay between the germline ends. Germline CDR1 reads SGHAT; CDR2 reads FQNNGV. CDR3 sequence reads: CASSLGEGGGEQYF. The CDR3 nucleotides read TGTGCCAGCAGCTTAGGCGAAGGCGGAGGCGAGCAGTACTTC.

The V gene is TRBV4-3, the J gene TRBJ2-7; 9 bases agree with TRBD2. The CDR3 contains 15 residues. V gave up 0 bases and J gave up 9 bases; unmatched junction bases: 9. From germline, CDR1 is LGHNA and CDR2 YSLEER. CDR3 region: CASSQDVLAGGGQYF. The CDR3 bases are TGCGCCAGCAGCCAAGATGTACTGGCGGGAGGGGGGCAGTACTTC.

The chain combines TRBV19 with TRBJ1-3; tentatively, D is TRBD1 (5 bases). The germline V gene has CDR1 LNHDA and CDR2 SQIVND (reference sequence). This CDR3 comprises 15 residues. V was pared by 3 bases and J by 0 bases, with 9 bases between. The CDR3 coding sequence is TGTGCCAGTAGTATGGGGGGAGACTCTGGAAACACCATATATTTT. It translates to CASSMGGDSGNTIYF. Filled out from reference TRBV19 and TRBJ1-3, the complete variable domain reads DGGITQSPKYLFRKEGQNVTLSCEQNLNHDAMYWYRQDPGQGLRLIYYSQIVNDFQKGDIAEGYSVSREKKESFPLTVTSAQKNPTAFYLCASSMGGDSGNTIYFGEGSWLTVV.

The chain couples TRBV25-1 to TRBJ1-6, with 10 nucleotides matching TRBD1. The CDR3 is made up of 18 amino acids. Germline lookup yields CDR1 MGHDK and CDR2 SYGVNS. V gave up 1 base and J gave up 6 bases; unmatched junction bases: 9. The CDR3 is CASSEWAGTGEINSPLHF. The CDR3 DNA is TGTGCCAGCAGTGAATGGGCCGGGACAGGGGAGATTAATTCACCCCTCCACTTT.

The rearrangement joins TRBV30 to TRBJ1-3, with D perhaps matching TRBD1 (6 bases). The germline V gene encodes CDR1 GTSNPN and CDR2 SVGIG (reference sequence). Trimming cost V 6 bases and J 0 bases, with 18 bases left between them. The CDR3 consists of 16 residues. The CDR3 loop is CACITGFSHSGNTIYF. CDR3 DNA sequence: TGTGCCTGTATCACAGGGTTCTCTCACTCTGGAAACACCATATATTTT.

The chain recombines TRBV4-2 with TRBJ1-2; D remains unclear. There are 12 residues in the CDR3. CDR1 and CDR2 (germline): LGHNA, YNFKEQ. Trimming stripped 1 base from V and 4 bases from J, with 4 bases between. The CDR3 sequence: CASSQAVYGYTF. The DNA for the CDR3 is TGTGCCAGCAGCCAAGCCGTCTATGGCTACACCTTC.

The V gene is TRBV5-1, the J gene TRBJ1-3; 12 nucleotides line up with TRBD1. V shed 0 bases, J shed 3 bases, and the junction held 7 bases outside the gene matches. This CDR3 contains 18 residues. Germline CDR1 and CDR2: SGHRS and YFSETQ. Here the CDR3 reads CASSLGRRDRGLGNTIYF. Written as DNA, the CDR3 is TGCGCCAGCAGCTTGGGCCGGCGGGACAGGGGGCTTGGAAACACCATATATTTT.

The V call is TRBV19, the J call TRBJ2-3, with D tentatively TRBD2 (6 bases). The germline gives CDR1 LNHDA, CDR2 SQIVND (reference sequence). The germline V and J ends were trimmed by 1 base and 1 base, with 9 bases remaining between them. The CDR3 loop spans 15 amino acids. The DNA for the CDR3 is TGTGCCAGTAGTATAGGGGGGGTTGGCACAGATACGCAGTATTTT. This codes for CASSIGGVGTDTQYF.

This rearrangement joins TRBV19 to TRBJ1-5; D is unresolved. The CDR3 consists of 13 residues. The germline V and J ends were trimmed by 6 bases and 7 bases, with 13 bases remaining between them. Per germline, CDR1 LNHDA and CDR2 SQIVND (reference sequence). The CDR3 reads CASSRERLQPQHF. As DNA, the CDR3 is TGTGCCAGTAGCCGGGAGAGGCTCCAGCCCCAGCATTTT.

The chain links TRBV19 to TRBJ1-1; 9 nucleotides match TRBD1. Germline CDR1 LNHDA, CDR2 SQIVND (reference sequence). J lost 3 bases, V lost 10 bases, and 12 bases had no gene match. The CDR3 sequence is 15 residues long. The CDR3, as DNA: TGTGCCACCAAAACAGGGGGCGGATGGGACACTGAAGCTTTCTTT. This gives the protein CATKTGGGWDTEAFF.

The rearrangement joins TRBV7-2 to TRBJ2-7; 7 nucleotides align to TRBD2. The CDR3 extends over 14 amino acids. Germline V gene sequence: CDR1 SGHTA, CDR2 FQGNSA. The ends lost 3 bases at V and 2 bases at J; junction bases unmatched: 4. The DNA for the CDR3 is TGTGCCAGCAGCTTGAGCGGGGCCACCTACGAGCAGTACTTC. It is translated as CASSLSGATYEQYF.

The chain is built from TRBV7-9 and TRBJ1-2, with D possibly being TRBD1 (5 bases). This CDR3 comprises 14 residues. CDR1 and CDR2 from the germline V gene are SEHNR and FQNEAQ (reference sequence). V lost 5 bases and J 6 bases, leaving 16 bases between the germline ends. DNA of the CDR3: TGTGCCAGCAGCCTGGACACTGCCGGAGATGGCTACACCTTC. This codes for CASSLDTAGDGYTF.

CDR3 sequence reads: CASSQPRQGASEKLFF. For the CDR3, the DNA is TGTGCCAGCAGCCAACCCCGACAGGGGGCAAGTGAAAAACTGTTTTTT. The rearrangement uses TRBV4-2 and TRBJ1-4; 10 nucleotides agree with TRBD1. CDR1 is LGHNA, CDR2 YNFKEQ, per germline. The V gene end was trimmed by 2 bases and the J gene end by 7 bases; junction bases not matched to a gene: 7. This CDR3 spans 16 amino acids.

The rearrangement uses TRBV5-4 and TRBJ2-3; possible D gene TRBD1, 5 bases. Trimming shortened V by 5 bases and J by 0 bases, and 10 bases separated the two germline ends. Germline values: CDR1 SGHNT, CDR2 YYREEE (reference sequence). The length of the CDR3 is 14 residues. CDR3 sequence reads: CASSRTSSTDTQYF. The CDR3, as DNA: TGTGCCAGCAGTCGGACATCGAGCACAGATACGCAGTATTTT.